This TCR beta chain is from a study of PD-L1 blockade in urothelial cancer. On the study more broadly: In the patient group, about 85% of the roughly 30 were males with bladder-origin urothelial cancer. Once treatment had started, blood was analyzed at 3 weeks (second dose) and again at 6 weeks. Median T cell yield per blood sample was around 130,000 cells. General study points: Larger 3-week expansion of tumor-associated blood clones was seen in durable-benefit patients.

As regards this clone: What it recognizes is unknown.

Clones were sequenced by immunoSEQ multiplex PCR, and TCRdb holds only the in-frame ones, with some missing. The sample shows tens of thousands of clones, 75% to 85% of them seen only once. Described time point: pretreatment peripheral blood. CDR3 length equals 16 residues. The trim removed 4 bases at V and 1 base at J, leaving 8 bases unmatched. Per the germline V gene, CDR1 is KGHSH and CDR2 is LQKENI. The TCR was taken from a man aged 55 to 70 with urothelial cancer. V usage is TRBV18 and J usage is TRBJ2-7, with TRBD1 matching 9 bases. Sequenced material: PBMCs, taken around atezolizumab (anti-PD-L1) treatment. DNA of the CDR3: TGTGCCAGCTCACTCCGCCCGGGACAGGGATCCTACGAGCAGTACTTC. It specifies CASSLRPGQGSYEQYF.